Below, 4 T cell receptor beta chains from the same sample are listed, as sequenced in a study of early T cells in non-severe SARS-CoV-2 infection. TCRdb re-called the 5' RACE reads with MiXCR, one entry per CDR3 protein. The top ten clones hold around 9.4% of a sample with roughly 50,000 distinct CDR3 sequences, about 8.2% of them seen once. Sequenced: whole blood. The source of these receptors is an adult who was a healthcare worker with PCR-confirmed SARS-CoV-2 infection or an uninfected control (not recorded which).

In its sample, this clonotype was seen a few times. The chain has TRBV7-9 and TRBJ2-7; D remains ambiguous. Trimming cost V 4 bases and J 2 bases, with 15 bases left between them. Germline lookup yields CDR1 SEHNR and CDR2 FQNEAQ (reference sequence). The CDR3 is 15 amino acids. As DNA, the CDR3 is TGTGCCAGCAGCTCAAGCGCGCACAGTCCCTACGAGCAGTACTTC. This translates into CASSSSAHSPYEQYF.

This sequence joins TRBV9 and TRBJ1-1; D possibly corresponds to TRBD1 (5 bases). The germline CDR1 and CDR2 sequences are SGDLS and YYNGEE. The V end was cut by 3 bases, the J end by 5 bases, with 11 bases between. The CDR3 has 13 amino acids. In DNA form, the CDR3 reads TGTGCCAGCAGCGCCCAGTGGGGGACTGAAGCTTTCTTT. Translation: CASSAQWGTEAFF.

The chain recombines TRBV7-9 with TRBJ1-4; D is unresolved. Per germline, CDR1 SEHNR and CDR2 FQNEAQ (reference sequence). The CDR3 length is 14 residues. Trimming cost V 1 base and J 5 bases, with 8 bases left between them. Here the CDR3 reads CASSLVTGNEKLFF. The CDR3 nucleotides read TGTGCCAGCAGCTTAGTGACGGGAAATGAAAAACTGTTTTTT. The variable domain in full, with the rest retrieved from reference TRBV7-9 and TRBJ1-4, is DTGVSQNPRHKITKRGQNVTFRCDPISEHNRLYWYRQTLGQGPEFLTYFQNEAQLEKSRLLSDRFSAERPKGSFSTLEIQRTEQGDSAMYLCASSLVTGNEKLFFGSGTQLSVL.

The chain combines TRBV20-1 with TRBJ2-3; no reliable D call. CDR3 length: 12 residues. V was pared by 6 bases and J by 4 bases, with 11 bases between. Germline V gene data show CDR1 as DFQATT and CDR2 as SNEGSKA (reference sequence). In DNA form, the CDR3 reads TGCAGTGCGACATCGGCGGCAGATACGCAGTATTTT. Encoded protein: CSATSAADTQYF.